The source of this T cell receptor beta chain is a study of CD8 T cells in ankylosing spondylitis. Findings and limits, study-wide: Apparently characteristic of ankylosing spondylitis blood was a TCR beta motif (about eight highly homologous variants).

TCRdb re-called the 5' RACE reads with MiXCR, one entry per CDR3 protein. In the table there are about 350,000 distinct CDR3 sequences, 20% to 25% of which are singletons. Germline V CDR1 and CDR2: SGHVS, FNYEAQ. This CDR3 has 16 amino acids. Trimming cost V 2 bases and J 0 bases, with 14 bases left between them. On this clonotype itself: Its specificity is unknown.

The chain couples TRBV7-6 to TRBJ2-7; D gene uncertain. The sequence was collected from a male donor with ankylosing spondylitis or in good health (not recorded which). Material: blood, either unsorted or a sorted T cell fraction (not recorded which). The CDR3 nucleotides read TGTGCCAGCAGCTTAAGTCTGTGGGCATCCTCCTACGAGCAGTACTTC. Its protein product is CASSLSLWASSYEQYF.